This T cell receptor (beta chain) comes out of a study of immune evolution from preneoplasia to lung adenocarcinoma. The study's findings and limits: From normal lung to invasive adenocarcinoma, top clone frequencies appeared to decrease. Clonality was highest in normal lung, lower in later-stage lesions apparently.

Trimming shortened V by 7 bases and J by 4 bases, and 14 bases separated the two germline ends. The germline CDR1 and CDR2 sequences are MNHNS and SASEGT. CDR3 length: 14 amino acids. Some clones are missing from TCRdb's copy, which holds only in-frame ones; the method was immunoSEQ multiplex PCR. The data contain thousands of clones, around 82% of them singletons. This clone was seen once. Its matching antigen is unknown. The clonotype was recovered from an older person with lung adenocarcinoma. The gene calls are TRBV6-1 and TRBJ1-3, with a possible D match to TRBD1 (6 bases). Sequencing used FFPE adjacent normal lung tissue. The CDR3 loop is CASTKGGTGNTIYF. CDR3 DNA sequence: TGTGCCAGCACAAAAGGGGGGACCGGAAACACCATATATTTT.